This paragraph reports one TCR beta chain. The data belong to a study of radiotherapy plus CTLA-4 blockade in lung cancer. The protocol was immunoSEQ multiplex PCR, while the TCRdb copy is restricted to in-frame clones and leaves out a portion. The sample records 40,000 to 60,000 clones, more than 75% being singletons. This TCR derives from a human donor with non-small cell lung cancer who had stable disease on radiotherapy plus ipilimumab. Sequenced here: peripheral blood, sampled from a patient treated with radiotherapy plus ipilimumab.

The CDR3 region has the DNA TGCGCCAGCAGTCAATCGAAGACAGGGTGCGTTTACGAGCAGTACTTC. The encoded protein is CASSQSKTGCVYEQYF. V usage is TRBV23-1 and J usage is TRBJ2-7, with TRBD1 matching over 7 bases. TRBV23-1 is noted as an ORF with a role that remains uncertain. This CDR3 has 16 residues. Trimming took 0 bases from V and 4 from J; bases not matched to a gene: 9.